This T cell receptor beta chain derives from a study of OX40 agonist ivuxolimab in advanced cancers. Overall study context: In this trial design, patients received ivuxolimab intravenously at 0.01 to 10 mg/kg every 2 weeks.

Sequencing used immunoSEQ multiplex PCR; TCRdb keeps in-frame clones, though not all of them. Of about 76,000 clones in the sample, around 90% were seen once. Overall study findings and caveats: At 0.1 to 3.0 mg/kg, CD4+ and CD8+ blood T cells expanded clonally by week 6. Among the lowest levels of clonal expansion were found in partial responders at 0.1-3.0 mg/kg.

This clone was seen a single time. The target antigen is unknown. Germline V gene sequence: CDR1 SEHNR, CDR2 FQNEAQ (reference sequence). This CDR3 is 15 amino acids long. Trimming left V 5 bases short and J 0 bases short, with 11 bases between. The specimen was CD4+ or CD8+ T cells sorted from blood, collected in a trial of the OX40 agonist ivuxolimab. V gene TRBV7-9 combines with J gene TRBJ2-1; D perhaps matches TRBD1 (6 bases). The source of this sequence is an adult with an advanced solid tumor such as melanoma, head and neck, liver or kidney cancer. For the CDR3, the DNA is TGTGCCAGCAGCCTGGAGACAGGCTCCTACAATGAGCAGTTCTTC. It specifies CASSLETGSYNEQFF.